These 30 T cell receptor beta chains originate from one sample sequenced in a study of shared clonotypes between healthy human individuals. Assay: immunoSEQ multiplex PCR; the TCRdb copy retains only in-frame clones and omits some. This sample has over a million clones, with around 95% found just once. Sequencing used naive CD4+ T cells sorted from blood. Subset meaning: CD45RA+ positively selected. The receptors stem from a man younger than 40 in good health.

This clone has just one count. The rearrangement joins TRBV5-1 to TRBJ1-1, with D perhaps TRBD1 (6 bases). Trimming took off 4 bases at V and 3 bases at J, with 19 bases between the two ends. The CDR3 loop spans 16 amino acids. Germline V gene lookup returns CDR1 SGHRS and CDR2 YFSETQ. Here the CDR3 DNA reads TGCGCCAGCAGCGGGGGGACAAGGGCCGGGGACACTGAAGCTTTCTTT. Its translation is CASSGGTRAGDTEAFF.

This chain joins TRBV9 and TRBJ2-2; D may correspond to TRBD1 or TRBD2 (5 bases each). Germline V gives CDR1 SGDLS, CDR2 YYNGEE. V lost 5 bases and J lost 2, with 10 bases in between. The CDR3 loop spans 14 amino acids. CDR3 DNA: TGTGCCAGCAGAGACGGGACCAACACCGGGGAGCTGTTTTTT. It codes for CASRDGTNTGELFF.

V usage is TRBV5-5 and J usage is TRBJ2-3, with 9 bases aligning to TRBD1. The CDR3 covers 17 residues. CDR1 is SGHKS and CDR2 is YYEKEE in the germline V gene (reference sequence). J gave up 4 bases and V 1 base, and 10 bases lay outside the gene matches. CDR3: CASSLNPTGGAADTQYF. In DNA form, the CDR3 reads TGTGCCAGCAGCTTGAACCCCACAGGGGGCGCGGCAGATACGCAGTATTTT.

The genes are TRBV5-4 and TRBJ2-7; 15 bases map to TRBD2. Looked up from germline, CDR1 is SGHNT and CDR2 is YYREEE (reference sequence). The CDR3 contains 14 residues. Trimming cost V 3 bases and J 12 bases; bases outside gene matches: 7. CDR3 protein: CASSSGLAGGQWYF. The DNA for the CDR3 is TGTGCCAGCAGCTCCGGACTAGCGGGAGGGCAATGGTACTTC.

The chain employs TRBV7-9 and TRBJ2-1, with 10 bases aligning to TRBD2. Germline values: CDR1 SEHNR, CDR2 FQNEAQ (reference sequence). Trimming cost V 2 bases and J 8 bases; bases outside gene matches: 6. This CDR3 spans 15 amino acids. The CDR3 is CASSLSSGRSDEQFF. In DNA, the CDR3 is TGTGCCAGCAGCTTATCTAGCGGGAGATCCGATGAGCAGTTCTTC.

The chain couples TRBV19 to TRBJ1-1; D not resolved. The CDR3 length is 13 residues. V was trimmed by 8 bases and J by 0 bases, leaving 10 bases between them. Germline CDR1 and CDR2: LNHDA and SQIVND (reference sequence). The CDR3 nucleotides read TGTGCCAGTTCGGGAGCTTTGAACACTGAAGCTTTCTTT. This codes for CASSGALNTEAFF.

This chain uses TRBV11-2 with TRBJ2-1; 10 positions match TRBD2. The CDR3 totals 12 residues. Germline assignment: CDR1 SGHAT and CDR2 FQNNGV. The trim removed 7 bases at V and 10 bases at J, leaving 4 bases unmatched. In DNA form, the CDR3 reads TGTGCCAGCACGTCGGGACTAGCGGAGCAGTTCTTC. Translated: CASTSGLAEQFF.

The chain links TRBV9 to TRBJ1-3, with unresolved D. Deletions cut 0 bases from V and 2 bases from J, with 12 bases between. Germline CDR1 SGDLS, CDR2 YYNGEE. This CDR3 spans 16 amino acids. The CDR3 loop reads CASSVGVALPGNTIYF. CDR3 sequence (DNA): TGTGCCAGCAGCGTAGGGGTAGCGCTGCCTGGAAACACCATATATTTT.

Notes on this clone: Other DNA sequences from this sample encode an identical CDR3 as well. The J gene is TRBJ2-7, the V gene TRBV2; D assignment may be TRBD1 or TRBD2 (5 bases each). Per germline, CDR1 SNHLY and CDR2 FYNNEI. V lost 5 bases and J lost 0, with 8 bases in between. The CDR3 consists of 13 residues. CDR3: CASSPGLSYEQYF. CDR3 DNA sequence: TGTGCCAGCAGTCCGGGGCTCTCCTACGAGCAGTACTTC. The full variable domain, completed using reference TRBV2 and TRBJ2-7, is EPEVTQTPSHQVTQMGQEVILRCVPISNHLYFYWYRQILGQKVEFLVSFYNNEISEKSEIFDDQFSVERPDGSNFTLKIRSTKLEDSAMYFCASSPGLSYEQYFGPGTRLTVT.

The rearrangement uses TRBV28 and TRBJ2-1, with D possibly TRBD2 on 6 matching bases. The germline V and J ends were trimmed by 0 bases and 15 bases, with 24 bases remaining between them. Germline loops: CDR1 MDHEN, CDR2 SYDVKM. This CDR3 region has 16 residues. The CDR3 DNA is TGTGCCAGCAGTTTATGGGGCTGGGGAGGAGACCCTCTCTCGTTCTTC. It codes for CASSLWGWGGDPLSFF.

V is TRBV9 and J is TRBJ2-3; D is possibly TRBD1 (6 bases). There are 13 residues in the CDR3. Germline CDR1 and CDR2: SGDLS and YYNGEE. The V end lost 0 bases, the J end lost 6 bases, and 8 bases lay between the germline ends. The CDR3 DNA reads as TGTGCCAGCAGCGTAGCCCAGGGGGATACGCAGTATTTT. Translating it yields CASSVAQGDTQYF.

The chain recombines TRBV5-1 with TRBJ1-2; D gene ambiguous. CDR3 length: 14 residues. Per the germline V gene, CDR1 is SGHRS and CDR2 is YFSETQ. V shed 1 base and J shed 5 bases, with 12 bases lying between them. The CDR3 DNA sequence: TGCGCCAGCAGCTTGTCCCACGAGGAGTATGGCTACACCTTC. This encodes CASSLSHEEYGYTF.

The genes are TRBV28 and TRBJ1-1; D remains ambiguous. The V gene's germline CDR1 is MDHEN and CDR2 SYDVKM. The CDR3 runs to 12 residues. Trimming removed 2 bases at V and 9 bases at J, with 10 bases between. In nucleotides, the CDR3 is TGTGCCAGCAGTTTACGACGGGAGCAAGCTTTCTTT. Protein product: CASSLRREQAFF.

The gene calls are TRBV27 and TRBJ2-2, with D tentatively TRBD2 (5 bases). The CDR3 consists of 14 residues. Germline CDR1 is MNHEY and CDR2 is SMNVEV (reference sequence). The V gene lost 6 bases and the J gene lost 6 bases, with 14 bases spanning the gap. CDR3 amino acids: CASSNGVGPGELFF. The CDR3 DNA follows: TGTGCCAGCAGCAACGGGGTTGGGCCCGGGGAGCTGTTTTTT.

The V and J genes are TRBV6-1 and TRBJ2-5; D perhaps matches TRBD2 (5 bases). Germline values: CDR1 MNHNS, CDR2 SASEGT. V lost 3 bases to trimming and J lost 7 bases, with 15 bases between them. There are 14 residues in the CDR3. The CDR3 DNA is TGTGCCAGCAGTGAGTTGCGGGTTGGAGGGACCCAGTACTTC. Protein sequence: CASSELRVGGTQYF.

This clone has just one count. The V call is TRBV5-4, the J call TRBJ2-1; D gene unclear. The V gene lost 4 bases and the J gene lost 7 bases, with 12 bases spanning the gap. The CDR3 is made up of 13 amino acids. Germline V gene lookup returns CDR1 SGHNT and CDR2 YYREEE (reference sequence). In DNA, the CDR3 is TGTGCCAGCAGCGCCTCCCAAGCAAATGAGCAGTTCTTC. Protein: CASSASQANEQFF.

The chain recombines TRBV6-1 with TRBJ1-1; TRBD1 matches 7 bases. After removal of 2 bases from V and 5 bases from J, the junction contained 2 bases not matched to a gene. The germline V gene has CDR1 MNHNS and CDR2 SASEGT. The CDR3 has 13 amino acids. The CDR3 here is CASSERGRTEAFF. The CDR3 DNA reads as TGTGCCAGCAGTGAAAGGGGGCGTACTGAAGCTTTCTTT.

V and J are TRBV16 and TRBJ2-3, with 10 positions matching TRBD2. CDR1 KGHSY and CDR2 FQNENV come from the germline V gene. CDR3 length: 18 residues. V lost 4 bases and J lost 2; bases outside the gene matches: 12. CDR3 sequence reads: CASSRYLDTSGTTDTQYF. The CDR3 DNA reads TGTGCCAGCAGCCGTTACCTTGATACTAGCGGGACCACAGATACGCAGTATTTT.

The J gene is TRBJ1-4, the V gene TRBV18; 10 bases agree with TRBD1. V lost 4 bases, J lost 2 bases, and 10 bases stayed unmatched. Germline V gene lookup returns CDR1 KGHSH and CDR2 LQKENI. The CDR3 covers 18 residues. The CDR3 DNA reads TGTGCCAGCTCACTTTCGCGACAGGGGGCGCGGACTAATGAAAAACTGTTTTTT. It encodes CASSLSRQGARTNEKLFF.

This chain links TRBV6-5 with TRBJ1-2; no clear D gene. CDR3 length: 13 residues. V was pared by 6 bases and J by 2 bases, with 10 bases between. Germline lookup yields CDR1 MNHEY and CDR2 SVGAGI. This CDR3 reads CASSLSRNYGYTF. DNA of the CDR3: TGTGCCAGCAGCCTAAGTAGGAACTATGGCTACACCTTC.

V gene TRBV15 combines with J gene TRBJ2-5, with a possible D match to TRBD2 (6 bases). This CDR3 has 11 residues. The germline V gene has CDR1 LNHNV and CDR2 YYDKDF (reference sequence). Trimming cost V 3 bases and J 11 bases, with 10 bases left between them. The CDR3 is CATSSTGVQYF. The DNA for the CDR3 is TGTGCCACCAGCAGTACGGGAGTGCAGTACTTC. The whole variable domain, remainder taken from reference TRBV15 and TRBJ2-5, is DAMVIQNPRYQVTQFGKPVTLSCSQTLNHNVMYWYQQKSSQAPKLLFHYYDKDFNNEADTPDNFQSRRPNTSFCFLDIRSPGLGDTAMYLCATSSTGVQYFGPGTRLLVL.

The CDR3 is CASSPDRDRGSNEQFF. As DNA, the CDR3 is TGTGCCAGCAGCCCCGACCGGGACCGAGGGAGTAATGAGCAGTTCTTC. V and J are TRBV7-3 and TRBJ2-1, with D perhaps assigned TRBD1 or TRBD2 (5 bases each). Trimming stripped 5 bases from V and 7 bases from J, with 21 bases between. Germline V gene sequence: CDR1 SGHTA, CDR2 FQGTGA. This CDR3 comprises 16 residues. Together with reference TRBV7-3 and TRBJ2-1, the CDR3 gives the full variable domain: GAGVSQTPSNKVTEKGKYVELRCDPISGHTALYWYRQSLGQGPEFLIYFQGTGAADDSGLPNDRFFAVRPEGSVSTLKIQRTERGDSAVYLCASSPDRDRGSNEQFFGPGTRLTVL.

The chain recombines TRBV27 with TRBJ2-7; a weak D match, TRBD1 (6 bases). There are 14 residues in the CDR3. Germline V gives CDR1 MNHEY, CDR2 SMNVEV (reference sequence). Trimming stripped 3 bases from V and 4 bases from J, with 13 bases between. The CDR3 bases are TGTGCCAGCAGTTTTGGAACAGGGATGTACGAGCAGTACTTC. This codes for CASSFGTGMYEQYF.

The table lists this clone with a count of one. The gene calls are TRBV7-9 and TRBJ1-2; TRBD1 matches at 9 bases. CDR3 length equals 14 residues. CDR1 and CDR2 from the germline V gene are SEHNR and FQNEAQ (reference sequence). V lost 3 bases, J lost 2 bases, and 1 base stayed unmatched. The CDR3 DNA follows: TGTGCCAGCAGCTTTACAGGGGGCAACTATGGCTACACCTTC. This encodes CASSFTGGNYGYTF. The variable domain in full, completed from reference TRBV7-9 and TRBJ1-2, reads DTGVSQNPRHKITKRGQNVTFRCDPISEHNRLYWYRQTLGQGPEFLTYFQNEAQLEKSRLLSDRFSAERPKGSFSTLEIQRTEQGDSAMYLCASSFTGGNYGYTFGSGTRLTVV.

V and J are TRBV7-3 and TRBJ2-7; 8 bases agree with TRBD1. This CDR3 is 16 amino acids long. The V segment lost 5 bases and the J segment 2 bases; nucleotides outside the gene matches: 11. Germline V gives CDR1 SGHTA, CDR2 FQGTGA. CDR3 loop: CASSPRPGTGPYEQYF. The CDR3 bases are TGTGCCAGCAGCCCGCGTCCCGGGACAGGCCCCTACGAGCAGTACTTC. The variable domain in full, with the rest retrieved from reference TRBV7-3 and TRBJ2-7, is GAGVSQTPSNKVTEKGKYVELRCDPISGHTALYWYRQSLGQGPEFLIYFQGTGAADDSGLPNDRFFAVRPEGSVSTLKIQRTERGDSAVYLCASSPRPGTGPYEQYFGPGTRLTVT.

The chain links TRBV5-1 to TRBJ2-5; 8 bases agree with TRBD2. V was clipped by 2 bases and J by 4 bases; unmatched bases: 13. Germline assignment: CDR1 SGHRS and CDR2 YFSETQ. This CDR3 spans 17 amino acids. The CDR3 nucleotides read TGCGCCAGCAGCTTTCCCCGGGGAGCGGGAGTAGCAGAGACCCAGTACTTC. Its protein product is CASSFPRGAGVAETQYF.

The chain has TRBV6-1 and TRBJ1-1; D not certain. V gave up 2 bases and J gave up 3 bases, with 10 bases separating them. This CDR3 has 14 residues. Germline V gene lookup returns CDR1 MNHNS and CDR2 SASEGT. DNA of the CDR3: TGTGCCAGCAGTGAATGGTATGGGGACACTGAAGCTTTCTTT. This codes for CASSEWYGDTEAFF.

This clone was detected once. The chain couples TRBV2 to TRBJ1-2; 10 bases agree with TRBD1. The J segment lost 5 bases and the V segment lost 1 base, leaving 4 bases of the junction unmatched. The CDR3 sequence is 15 residues long. The germline gives CDR1 SNHLY, CDR2 FYNNEI. The CDR3 protein is CASSEGTGGGYGYTF. DNA of the CDR3: TGTGCCAGCAGTGAAGGGACAGGGGGAGGGTATGGCTACACCTTC.

The J gene is TRBJ2-1, the V gene TRBV21-1; TRBD1 was called by the table and not checked on the DNA. TRBV21-1 is a documented pseudogene. This CDR3 is built from 19 residues. The CDR3 spells CASSKTTGQGRIVGNEQFF. For the CDR3, the DNA is TGTGCCAGCAGCAAAACGACAGGACAGGGGAGGATTGTGGGCAATGAGCAGTTCTTC.

This sequence joins TRBV7-2 and TRBJ2-1; D might be TRBD2 (6 bases). Trimming left V 1 base short and J 5 bases short, with 12 bases between. Germline CDR1 reads SGHTA; CDR2 reads FQGNSA. The CDR3 has 15 amino acids. CDR3 residues: CASSLDPGVNNEQFF. The CDR3 DNA reads TGTGCCAGCAGCTTAGATCCGGGAGTAAACAATGAGCAGTTCTTC. Full variable domain (rest looked up from reference TRBV7-2 and TRBJ2-1): GAGVSQSPSNKVTEKGKDVELRCDPISGHTALYWYRQSLGQGLEFLIYFQGNSAPDKSGLPSDRFSAERTGGSVSTLTIQRTQQEDSAVYLCASSLDPGVNNEQFFGPGTRLTVL.